This entry lists 26 T cell receptor beta chains sequenced from one sample in a study of regulatory T cells in long-lasting Graves disease. As to time point: persistent/refractory GD, antithyroid drugs over 5 years with positive TRAb. PBMC RNA was the source of the TCR library. Combining iRepertoire HTBI primers with Arm-PCR of CDR3 regions, the authors built TCR beta libraries. TCRdb re-derived calls from the multiplex PCR reads in MiXCR, one entry per CDR3 protein. Among hundreds of thousands of distinct CDR3 sequences listed, 20% to 25% were seen once. The sequences come from peripheral blood mononuclear cells (PBMCs), collected when the disease was refractory, from a patient treated with antithyroid drugs. These receptors all stem from a female donor with Graves disease.

With regard to this clonotype: This clone may be a read error of a much larger clone one base away. This CDR3 fails to terminate in the conserved phenylalanine or tryptophan, so it likely reflects a read error. The chain combines TRBV7-2 with TRBJ2-5, with 8 bases lining up with TRBD2. Germline V CDR1 and CDR2: SGHTA, FQGNSA. The CDR3 runs 19 residues. J gave up 0 bases and V 1 base, and 13 bases lay outside the gene matches. The chain's CDR3 is CASSLVGGLGRGDQETQYL. As DNA, the CDR3 is TGTGCCAGCAGCTTAGTGGGTGGATTAGGGCGGGGGGACCAAGAGACCCAGTACCTC.

The chain uses TRBV7-3 and TRBJ2-2, with a weak D call TRBD2 (6 bases). V was clipped by 7 bases and J by 5 bases, with 8 bases between them. Germline CDR1 SGHTA, CDR2 FQGTGA. The CDR3 has 12 amino acids. The CDR3 sequence: CASTGGTGELFF. The CDR3 DNA reads as TGTGCCAGCACAGGAGGGACCGGGGAGCTGTTTTTT.

The rearrangement joins TRBV4-2 to TRBJ2-7, with D tentatively TRBD2 (6 bases). The CDR3 spans 14 residues. The ends were cut back, 3 bases at V and 4 bases at J, with 13 bases in the middle. CDR1 is LGHNA and CDR2 is YNFKEQ in the germline V gene. This CDR3 is CASSQRAGLYEQYF. The CDR3 nucleotides are TGTGCCAGCAGCCAGCGGGCAGGACTATACGAGCAGTACTTC.

This clonotype occurred a few times. This chain joins TRBV25-1 and TRBJ2-2, with TRBD1 identical over 9 bases. This CDR3 comprises 16 residues. Germline values: CDR1 MGHDK, CDR2 SYGVNS. Trimming at V came to 5 bases and at J to 5 bases, leaving 9 bases not matched to a gene. In DNA, the CDR3 is TGTGCCAGCAGTCCTTCCGGGACAGGGTTAACCGGGGAGCTGTTTTTT. Translating gives CASSPSGTGLTGELFF.

This clonotype came up many times. The chain recombines TRBV6-1 with TRBJ1-1; TRBD1 might be the D (5 bases). In germline, CDR1 is MNHNS, CDR2 SASEGT. The CDR3 covers 12 residues. Trimming left V 3 bases short and J 11 bases short, with 13 bases between. This chain's CDR3 is CASSEHRLEAFF. CDR3 sequence (DNA): TGTGCCAGCAGTGAGCACAGGCTTGAGGCTTTCTTT.

This sequence joins TRBV6-1 and TRBJ1-2; D might be TRBD1 (5 bases). The V end lost 6 bases, the J end lost 2 bases, and 13 bases lay between the germline ends. The CDR3 totals 14 residues. From germline, CDR1 is MNHNS and CDR2 SASEGT. DNA of the CDR3: TGTGCCAGCAGGACTCTGGCAGGGAACTATGGCTACACCTTC. It yields the protein CASRTLAGNYGYTF.

This clonotype was observed at least ten times. V is TRBV7-2 and J is TRBJ1-1; tentatively, D is TRBD1 (6 bases). V lost 5 bases to trimming and J lost 8 bases, with 15 bases between them. This CDR3 comprises 13 residues. From germline, CDR1 is SGHTA and CDR2 FQGNSA. CDR3 residues: CASSPGQHLEAFF. The CDR3 coding sequence is TGTGCCAGCAGCCCCGGACAGCACTTGGAAGCTTTCTTT.

The gene calls are TRBV27 and TRBJ1-1, with 10 positions matching TRBD1. The CDR3 covers 16 residues. V lost 3 bases, J lost 0 bases, and 4 bases stayed unmatched. Germline V gene data show CDR1 as MNHEY and CDR2 as SMNVEV (reference sequence). The CDR3 here is CASSFRGTGVNTEAFF. CDR3 in DNA: TGTGCCAGCAGTTTCCGGGGGACAGGGGTGAACACTGAAGCTTTCTTT.

This clonotype was observed at least ten times. The V and J genes are TRBV28 and TRBJ1-2; D may be TRBD1 (5 bases). V was clipped by 4 bases and J by 4 bases, with 16 bases between them. Germline loops: CDR1 MDHEN, CDR2 SYDVKM. The CDR3 sequence is 15 residues long. CDR3 in DNA: TGTGCCAGCAGTTCCGGGGGATTTTCGGGCTATGGCTACACCTTC. It codes for CASSSGGFSGYGYTF.

V gene TRBV7-2 combines with J gene TRBJ1-2; D not certain. Germline-derived CDR1 and CDR2 are SGHTA and FQGNSA. The CDR3 has 14 residues. Trimming took off 5 bases at V and 8 bases at J, with 18 bases between the two ends. CDR3: CASSPAAYHRGYTF. The CDR3 DNA reads TGTGCCAGCAGCCCCGCGGCCTATCATAGAGGCTACACCTTC.

This clonotype was detected many times. The rearrangement links TRBV2 to TRBJ2-5; D is unresolved. The CDR3 runs 13 residues. V lost 6 bases, J lost 2 bases, and 10 bases lay in between. In germline, CDR1 is SNHLY, CDR2 FYNNEI. CDR3 in amino acids: CASSLWRQETQYF. The DNA for the CDR3 is TGTGCCAGCAGCCTTTGGCGGCAAGAGACCCAGTACTTC.

This clonotype was detected many times. J is TRBJ1-1 and V is TRBV7-9; D gene unclear. The CDR3 has 15 residues. Trimming cost V 0 bases and J 6 bases, with 14 bases left between them. The germline gives CDR1 SEHNR, CDR2 FQNEAQ (reference sequence). CDR3 protein: CASSLARALQPEAFF. CDR3 nucleotide sequence: TGTGCCAGCAGCTTAGCGCGAGCCCTTCAGCCTGAAGCTTTCTTT.

This clonotype was recorded many times. CDR3 residues: CASSVGRAGQYF. CDR3 in DNA: TGTGCCAGCAGTGTTGGCCGGGCTGGGCAGTACTTC. The V call is TRBV28, the J call TRBJ2-7; no definite D call. This CDR3 is 12 amino acids long. Germline V gene data show CDR1 as MDHEN and CDR2 as SYDVKM. The V end was cut by 5 bases, the J end by 9 bases, with 14 bases between.

A word on this clonotype: One end of the junction does not line up with germline, which may come from a read error. V usage is TRBV18 and J usage is TRBJ1-1; D not certain. CDR1 is KGHSH, CDR2 LQKENI, per germline. This CDR3 spans 16 amino acids. DNA of the CDR3: TGTGCCAGCTCACCCGATTTGACAAGCCTGAACACTGAAGCTTTCTTC. It encodes CASSPDLTSLNTEAFF.

This clonotype showed up many times. This chain connects TRBV7-3 to TRBJ1-2; 9 positions agree with TRBD1. This CDR3 has 13 amino acids. Germline V gene lookup returns CDR1 SGHTA and CDR2 FQGTGA. The V and J ends lost 4 bases and 8 bases, in that order; junction bases with no gene match: 5. CDR3 in DNA: TGTGCCAGCAGCTCCCGGACAGGGGACGGCTACACCTTC. Translating gives CASSSRTGDGYTF.

The chain uses TRBV7-2 and TRBJ1-2; D is unresolved. The CDR3 is 11 residues long. Germline V gene data show CDR1 as SGHTA and CDR2 as FQGNSA. With 1 base removed from V and 8 bases from J, the gap between germline ends came to 5 bases. The CDR3 bases are TGTGCCAGCAGCTTAGTGGAAGGCTACACCTTC. Translating gives CASSLVEGYTF.

Regarding this clonotype: A read error is likely here: a far larger clone is one base away. The genes are TRBV11-2 and TRBJ2-5, with no clear D. This CDR3 region has 13 residues. Germline CDR1 reads SGHAT; CDR2 reads FQNNGV. Trimming removed 5 bases from V and 0 bases from J, with 7 bases in between. CDR3 residues: CASSRSDQETQYF. Written as DNA, the CDR3 is TGTGCCAGCAGCCGGAGCGACCAAGAGACCCAGTACTTC.

The chain recombines TRBV29-1 with TRBJ1-1; D is possibly TRBD1 (6 bases). CDR3 size: 14 residues. V was trimmed by 8 bases and J by 5 bases, leaving 21 bases between them. CDR1 is SQVTM and CDR2 is ANQGSEA in the germline V gene. The CDR3 DNA follows: TGCAGCTCATACGTTTTCCAGGGGCGAACTGAAGCTTTCTTT. Amino acid sequence: CSSYVFQGRTEAFF.

This clonotype showed up just a few times. The conserved closing phenylalanine or tryptophan is absent in this CDR3, likely reflecting a read error. CDR3 residues: CASSTSRWDTEAFL. CDR3 nucleotide sequence: TGTGCCAGCAGCACCTCACGGTGGGACACTGAAGCTTTCCTT. The chain carries TRBV5-5 and TRBJ1-1; D ambiguous. The germline gives CDR1 SGHKS, CDR2 YYEKEE (reference sequence). V was pared by 4 bases and J by 3 bases, with 13 bases between. The CDR3 extends over 14 amino acids.

The rearrangement uses TRBV7-9 and TRBJ1-1; D may be TRBD1 (6 bases). In germline, CDR1 is SEHNR, CDR2 FQNEAQ (reference sequence). The CDR3 consists of 15 residues. Trimming removed 6 bases at V and 1 base at J, with 15 bases between. The CDR3 region has the DNA TGTGCCAGCAGATCCGGACAGCTAAAGAACACTGAAGCTTTCTTT. As protein: CASRSGQLKNTEAFF.

This clonotype showed up just a few times. The J gene is TRBJ1-1, the V gene TRBV5-6; a possible D gene is TRBD1 (6 bases). Trimming cost V 4 bases and J 6 bases, with 25 bases left between them. Germline CDR1 SGHDT, CDR2 YYEEEE. CDR3 size: 17 residues. This chain's CDR3 is CASSLPERGPPGAEAFF. DNA for the CDR3: TGTGCCAGCAGCCTGCCCGAGCGGGGGCCGCCCGGGGCTGAAGCTTTCTTT.

The chain has TRBV11-2 and TRBJ2-1; D unresolved. The germline CDR1 and CDR2 sequences are SGHAT and FQNNGV. The CDR3 is made up of 12 amino acids. V was trimmed by 1 base and J by 6 bases, leaving 4 bases between them. The CDR3 loop reads CASSLGLNEQFF. The CDR3 bases are TGTGCCAGCAGCTTAGGCCTCAATGAGCAGTTCTTC.

Many counts were recorded for this clonotype. The chain employs TRBV12-3 or TRBV12-4 and TRBJ2-7; weak D call: TRBD2 (6 bases). The V and J ends lost 5 bases and 6 bases respectively, with 14 bases between them. The CDR3 length is 13 residues. The CDR3 coding sequence is TGTGCCAGCAGTGCGGGACGGCCAACCGAGCAGTACTTC. Its protein is CASSAGRPTEQYF.

This clonotype was seen at least ten times. The chain joins TRBV28 to TRBJ1-2; no firm D call. This CDR3 is built from 14 residues. Trimming pared 2 bases from V and 2 bases from J, leaving 9 bases between. Germline V gives CDR1 MDHEN, CDR2 SYDVKM. The CDR3 DNA reads as TGTGCCAGCAGTTTACGTGGGCTGAACTATGGCTACACCTTC. Its protein is CASSLRGLNYGYTF.

Ten or more counts support this clonotype. The chain has TRBV7-2 and TRBJ1-2; D call uncertain. The CDR3 consists of 12 residues. Germline V CDR1 and CDR2: SGHTA, FQGNSA. V gave up 0 bases and J gave up 8 bases, with 7 bases separating them. CDR3 region: CASSLALAGYTF. In DNA, the CDR3 is TGTGCCAGCAGCTTAGCGCTCGCAGGCTACACCTTC.

There are many counts of this clonotype. The chain uses TRBV28 and TRBJ1-2, with TRBD1 matching over 9 bases. Germline assignment: CDR1 MDHEN and CDR2 SYDVKM. The J segment lost 4 bases and the V segment lost 6 bases, leaving 15 bases of the junction unmatched. The CDR3 loop spans 17 amino acids. CDR3 nucleotides: TGTGCCAGCAGCCCCGACCCCCCAACAGGGGGCCCCTATGGCTACACCTTC. This encodes CASSPDPPTGGPYGYTF.